This T cell receptor beta chain was recovered during a study of blood T cell repertoires in COVID-19. Background on the study: COVID-19 samples collected from the United States, Italy and Spain covered acute and convalescent phases. T cells, B-cell-depleted T cells, or PBMCs supplied cDNA or gDNA.

Trimming took off 3 bases at V and 3 bases at J, with 14 bases between the two ends. CDR3 size: 14 residues. Germline V gives CDR1 SQVTM, CDR2 ANQGSEA. Enrolled during active infection, Seattle patients were then followed longitudinally. As processed by the authors: Estimation of nucleated cell counts was performed using reference gene primer amplification. TCRdb keeps only in-frame clones here, not all; method: immunoSEQ multiplex PCR. V and J calls plus clone size are reproduced from that table; the DNA served to infer D and trimming. Of 200,000 to 250,000 clones listed, around 86% were seen once; the top ten hold 8.2%. There are a few counts of this clone.

The source material was peripheral blood. The origin of this receptor is a woman of 80 years or more with COVID-19, enrolled during active disease. The chain carries TRBV29-1 and TRBJ1-2; the D gene is possibly TRBD1 (5 bases). DNA for the CDR3: TGCAGCGTTGATTCTAAAGGAGGGGACTATGGCTACACCTTC. It yields the protein CSVDSKGGDYGYTF.